The clone carrying this TCR beta chain was detected once. These data are taken from a study of blood T cell repertoires in COVID-19. Overall study context: Sources were T cells, B-cell-depleted T cells, or PBMCs; the material itself was cDNA or gDNA.

The length of the CDR3 is 15 residues. The V gene end was trimmed by 6 bases and the J gene end by 0 bases; junction bases not matched to a gene: 8. Germline V lookup: CDR1 MDHEN, CDR2 SYDVKM. Authors' data handling: The assay estimated nucleated cells by amplifying reference gene primers. Generated by immunoSEQ multiplex PCR, the TCRdb table keeps only in-frame clones and is missing some. The V and J calls and the clone size are those of that table, but D and trimming were determined from the DNA. In the table there are over 200,000 clones, around nine tenths of which are singletons. The receptor's source is a man aged 35 to 55 with acute or convalescent COVID-19. The gene calls are TRBV28 and TRBJ2-7; 7 positions agree with TRBD1. Specimen: peripheral blood. The CDR3 DNA reads as TGTGCCAGCAGCCTGGACAGGCTCCTCTCCTACGAGCAGTACTTC. Translation gives CASSLDRLLSYEQYF.